This T cell receptor (beta chain) was sequenced for a study of blood T cell repertoires in COVID-19. Study-level background: Acute-phase and convalescent COVID-19 samples originated in the United States, Italy and Spain.

Notes on this clone: The same CDR3 is also encoded by other DNA sequences in this sample.

The CDR3 has 14 amino acids. Trimming took 1 base from V and 4 from J; bases not matched to a gene: 3. Germline lookup yields CDR1 SQVTM and CDR2 ANQGSEA. Methods used by the authors: Cell counts per sample came from amplifying reference gene primers. Generated by immunoSEQ multiplex PCR, the TCRdb table keeps only in-frame clones and is missing some. D and trimming were read from the DNA, whereas the V and J calls and clone size are those reported in that table. The profile shows 120,000 or so clones, approximately 90% of them singletons. This clonotype was sampled from a man between 65 and 85 years old with active or convalescent COVID-19. This chain joins TRBV29-1 and TRBJ1-2, with 10 bases matching TRBD1. Sequenced: peripheral blood. CDR3 in DNA: TGCAGCGTTGAAGGGACAGGGGGAAGCTATGGCTACACCTTC. Residues: CSVEGTGGSYGYTF. Full variable domain (remainder filled in from reference TRBV29-1 and TRBJ1-2): SAVISQKPSRDICQRGTSLTIQCQVDSQVTMMFWYRQQPGQSLTLIATANQGSEATYESGFVIDKFPISRPNLTFSTLTVSNMSPEDSSIYLCSVEGTGGSYGYTFGSGTRLTVV.